A selection of T cell receptor beta chains follows, all from one sample in a study of T cell repertoires in cytomegalovirus infection. TCRdb reprocessed the reads with MiXCR, giving one entry per CDR3 protein. Of about 250,000 distinct CDR3 sequences listed, approximately 15% are singletons. Sample: CD8+ T cells from PBMCs. The receptors stem from a human donor in good health (CMV status not recorded). Some clones in this sample may be carry-over from other donors' samples. CDR3s include the opening cysteine and the closing phenylalanine or tryptophan. The D gene is left open where the match is weak. Expanded clones are given a class, and other clones once, few, many or no size at all.

V gene,CDR3 length,J gene,clone size,D gene,CDR3 protein,CDR3 DNA
TRBV20-1,15,TRBJ1-6,few,TRBD1,CSAQDREYGNSPLHF,TGCAGTGCCCAGGACAGGGAGTACGGGAATTCACCCCTCCACTTT
TRBV5-6,15,TRBJ1-2,-,-,CASSLDVPFRYGYTF,TGTGCCAGCAGCTTGGATGTACCTTTCCGCTATGGCTACACCTTC
TRBV7-8,14,TRBJ2-7,many,TRBD1,CASSSGQGTHEQYF,TGTGCCAGCAGCTCAGGACAGGGAACCCACGAGCAGTACTTC
TRBV7-6,16,TRBJ1-6,many,-,CASSLVSGGGDSPLHF,TGTGCCAGCAGCTTAGTCTCGGGAGGCGGCGATTCACCCCTCCACTTT
TRBV12-3/TRBV12-4,12,TRBJ2-5,few,-,CASSGRERTQYF,TGTGCCAGCAGTGGCAGGGAGAGGACCCAGTACTTC
TRBV25-1,13,TRBJ1-6,-,-,CASTRSYNSPLHF,TGTGCCAGCACGAGATCCTATAATTCACCCCTCCACTTT
TRBV5-6,15,TRBJ1-1,-,-,CASSLVGGSGVEAFF,TGTGCCAGCAGCTTAGTGGGGGGGTCCGGGGTTGAAGCTTTCTTT
TRBV7-2,17,TRBJ2-5,many,-,CASSFDPTRVAQETQYF,TGTGCCAGCAGCTTCGACCCTACTAGAGTAGCCCAAGAGACCCAGTACTTC
TRBV12-3/TRBV12-4,16,TRBJ2-3,many,TRBD2,CASSKGRGGSSDTQYF,TGTGCCAGCAGCAAAGGGCGGGGGGGGTCATCAGATACGCAGTATTTT
TRBV4-1,15,TRBJ2-2,many,-,CASSQGRSETGELFF,TGCGCCAGCAGCCAAGGACGGAGCGAAACCGGGGAGCTGTTTTTT
TRBV19,15,TRBJ1-5,few,-,CASTWGAIGNQPQHF,TGTGCCAGTACGTGGGGGGCTATTGGCAATCAGCCCCAGCATTTT
TRBV7-9,16,TRBJ1-4,few,-,CASSPPGEGTNEKLFF,TGTGCCAGCAGCCCCCCAGGGGAGGGGACTAATGAAAAACTGTTTTTT
TRBV7-3,16,TRBJ1-3,few,TRBD1,CASSVDRDRPRNTIYF,TGTGCCAGCAGCGTAGACCGGGACAGGCCCCGAAACACCATATATTTT
TRBV20-1,15,TRBJ2-5,few,TRBD1,CSARDLDRVVETQYF,TGCAGTGCTAGAGACCTGGACAGGGTCGTGGAGACCCAGTACTTC
TRBV7-8,15,TRBJ1-4,many,-,CASSPLREIHEKLFF,TGTGCCAGCAGCCCCCTCCGTGAGATACATGAAAAACTGTTTTTT
TRBV28,14,TRBJ2-5,few,-,CASSPRGYQETQYF,TGTGCCAGCAGTCCACGAGGTTACCAAGAGACCCAGTACTTC
TRBV2,11,TRBJ2-3,-,-,CASRNLDTQYF,TGTGCCAGCAGGAATTTGGATACGCAGTATTTT
TRBV28,15,TRBJ2-1,-,TRBD2,CASSMTSGGDNEQFF,TGTGCCAGCAGTATGACTAGCGGGGGGGACAATGAGCAGTTCTTC
TRBV15,17,TRBJ2-1,few,-,CATSRTLLAFSYNEQFF,TGTGCCACCAGCAGGACCCTTCTGGCCTTCTCCTACAATGAGCAGTTCTTC
TRBV12-3/TRBV12-4,15,TRBJ2-3,large,TRBD1,CASRPTGQGTDTQYF,TGTGCCAGCAGACCTACGGGACAGGGGACAGATACGCAGTATTTT
TRBV6-5,15,TRBJ2-3,-,-,CASSNQPGVPDTQYF,TGTGCCAGCAGCAATCAGCCAGGGGTGCCAGATACGCAGTATTTT
TRBV27,16,TRBJ1-1,few,TRBD1,CASRNPGTGGNTEAFF,TGTGCCAGCAGGAACCCGGGGACAGGGGGGAACACTGAAGCTTTCTTT
TRBV5-6,15,TRBJ2-1,-,-,CASSSEPEVVNEQFF,TGTGCCAGCAGCTCAGAGCCGGAGGTGGTCAATGAGCAGTTCTTC
TRBV2,14,TRBJ1-1,-,-,CASSGLEGTEEAFF,TGTGCCAGCAGTGGGCTCGAGGGGACGGAGGAAGCTTTCTTT
TRBV4-1,16,TRBJ2-1,-,TRBD1,CASSPSRQGALNEQFF,TGCGCCAGCAGCCCCTCTAGACAGGGGGCATTGAATGAGCAGTTCTTC
TRBV2,15,TRBJ1-5,many,-,CASKGTIRGNQPQHF,TGTGCCAGCAAAGGGACGATTAGGGGAAATCAGCCCCAGCATTTT
TRBV12-5,16,TRBJ1-5,few,-,CASGLVPRVEGQPQHF,TGTGCTAGTGGTTTGGTTCCCAGGGTCGAGGGTCAGCCCCAGCATTTT
TRBV4-1,16,TRBJ1-1,many,-,CASSHYSPSVGTEAFF,TGCGCCAGCAGCCACTACTCTCCATCAGTGGGCACTGAAGCTTTCTTT
TRBV6-1,15,TRBJ2-2,many,TRBD2,CASSSTSGSTGELFF,TGTGCCAGCAGTAGTACTAGCGGGAGCACCGGGGAGCTGTTTTTT
TRBV3-1,14,TRBJ2-3,few,-,CASSQDGRVEGPYF,TGTGCCAGCAGCCAAGATGGTAGAGTCGAAGGTCCGTATTTT
TRBV7-6,15,TRBJ1-1,many,TRBD1,CASSLVGTGNTEAFF,TGTGCCAGCAGCTTAGTAGGGACAGGAAACACTGAAGCTTTCTTT
TRBV20-1,12,TRBJ1-2,few,-,CSAQVTDYGYTF,TGCAGTGCACAGGTGACAGACTATGGCTACACCTTC
TRBV12-3/TRBV12-4,17,TRBJ2-7,-,TRBD1,CASSSLRPPGTGGEQYF,TGTGCCAGCAGTTCCCTTCGTCCTCCCGGGACAGGGGGCGAGCAGTACTTC
TRBV20-1,22,TRBJ2-1,-,TRBD2,CSARGDILWTSGGSASYNEQFF,TGCAGTGCTAGAGGGGACATACTCTGGACTAGCGGGGGTTCCGCCTCCTACAATGAGCAGTTCTTC
TRBV12-3/TRBV12-4,11,TRBJ1-4,-,-,CASSPGSELFF,TGTGCCAGCAGTCCCGGGTCGGAACTGTTTTTT
TRBV20-1,15,TRBJ2-7,-,-,CSARGRYSTGYEQYF,TGCAGTGCTAGGGGACGATATAGTACTGGATACGAGCAGTACTTC
TRBV19,14,TRBJ1-1,many,-,CASSIRGLDTEAFF,TGTGCCAGTAGTATTAGAGGGTTGGACACTGAAGCTTTCTTT
TRBV6-5,17,TRBJ2-1,few,TRBD2,CASSYTWTSGGLNEQFF,TGTGCCAGCAGTTACACCTGGACTAGCGGGGGTTTAAATGAGCAGTTCTTC
TRBV4-2,15,TRBJ2-7,-,TRBD1,CASSQVSGQFYEQYF,TGTGCCAGCAGCCAAGTTTCGGGACAGTTCTACGAGCAGTACTTC
TRBV2,15,TRBJ2-6,-,TRBD1,CASRFDRAGANVLTF,TGTGCCAGCAGATTCGACAGGGCTGGGGCCAACGTCCTGACTTTC
TRBV15,15,TRBJ1-2,many,-,CATSRDLQGPLGYTF,TGTGCCACCAGCAGAGATCTGCAGGGGCCCCTCGGCTACACCTTC
TRBV7-3,14,TRBJ1-1,-,-,CASSALTANTEAFF,TGTGCCAGCAGCGCCTTAACCGCGAACACTGAAGCTTTCTTT
TRBV18,15,TRBJ1-2,few,TRBD1,CASSVSGQGDYGYTF,TGTGCCAGCTCAGTCTCGGGACAGGGGGACTATGGCTACACCTTC
TRBV20-1,14,TRBJ2-7,-,-,CSSPLTGSPGEQYF,TGCAGTTCTCCCCTAACAGGGTCACCGGGCGAGCAGTACTTC
TRBV7-6,15,TRBJ2-1,many,TRBD2,CASNLLSGENNEQFF,TGTGCCAGCAACCTCCTTAGCGGGGAGAACAATGAGCAGTTCTTC
TRBV11-2,16,TRBJ2-5,many,-,CASSLGTAKSQETQYF,TGTGCCAGCAGCTTAGGAACAGCCAAAAGCCAAGAGACCCAGTACTTC
TRBV20-1,13,TRBJ2-7,-,TRBD2,CSARSGGSYEQYF,TGCAGTGCTAGAAGCGGGGGGTCTTACGAGCAGTACTTC
TRBV12-3/TRBV12-4,12,TRBJ2-7,many,TRBD1,CASSLAGTGLNF,TGTGCCAGCAGTTTAGCCGGGACAGGGTTGAACTTC
TRBV28,17,TRBJ2-3,many,-,CASSGGGSVKSTDTQYF,TGTGCCAGCTCTGGGGGCGGCTCTGTCAAAAGCACAGATACGCAGTATTTT
TRBV7-9,14,TRBJ2-4,few,-,CASSSTKPKNIQYF,TGTGCCAGCAGCTCCACTAAGCCCAAAAACATTCAGTACTTC
TRBV27,15,TRBJ2-7,few,TRBD2,CASSFGPLAGALFNF,TGTGCCAGCAGTTTCGGTCCGCTAGCGGGGGCCCTATTCAACTTC
TRBV7-6,14,TRBJ2-5,many,-,CASSRTGSQETQYF,TGTGCCAGCAGCCGAACAGGCAGCCAAGAGACCCAGTACTTC
TRBV2,10,TRBJ2-3,few,-,CASSVDTQYF,TGTGCCAGCAGTGTAGATACGCAGTATTTT
TRBV20-1,16,TRBJ2-1,many,-,CSARDQSPGEGNEQFF,TGCAGTGCTAGAGATCAGTCTCCAGGCGAGGGGAATGAGCAGTTCTTC